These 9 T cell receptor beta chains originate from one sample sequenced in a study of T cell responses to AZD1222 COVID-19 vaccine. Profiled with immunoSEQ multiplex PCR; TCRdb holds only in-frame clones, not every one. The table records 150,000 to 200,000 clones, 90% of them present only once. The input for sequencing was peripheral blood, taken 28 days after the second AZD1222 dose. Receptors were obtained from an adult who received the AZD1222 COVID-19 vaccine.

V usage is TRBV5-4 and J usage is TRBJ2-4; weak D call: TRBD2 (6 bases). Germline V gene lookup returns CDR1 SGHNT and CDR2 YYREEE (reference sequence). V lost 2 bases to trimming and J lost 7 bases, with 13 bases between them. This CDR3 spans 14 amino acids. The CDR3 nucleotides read TGTGCCAGCAGCTTAGGAAATGCGGGGAACATTCAGTACTTC. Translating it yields CASSLGNAGNIQYF.

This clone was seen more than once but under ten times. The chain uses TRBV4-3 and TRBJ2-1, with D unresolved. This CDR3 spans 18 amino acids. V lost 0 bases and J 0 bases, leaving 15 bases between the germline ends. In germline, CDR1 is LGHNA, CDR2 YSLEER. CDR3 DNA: TGCGCCAGCAGCCAAGATTGGCGGTCTTCGAGCTCCTACAATGAGCAGTTCTTC. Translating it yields CASSQDWRSSSSYNEQFF.

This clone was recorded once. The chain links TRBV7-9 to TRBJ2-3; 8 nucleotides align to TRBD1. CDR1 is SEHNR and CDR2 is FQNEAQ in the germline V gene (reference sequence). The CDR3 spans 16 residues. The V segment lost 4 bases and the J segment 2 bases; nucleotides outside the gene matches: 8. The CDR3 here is CASSSWTGSNTDTQYF. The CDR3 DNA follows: TGTGCCAGCAGCTCGTGGACAGGGAGCAACACAGATACGCAGTATTTT.

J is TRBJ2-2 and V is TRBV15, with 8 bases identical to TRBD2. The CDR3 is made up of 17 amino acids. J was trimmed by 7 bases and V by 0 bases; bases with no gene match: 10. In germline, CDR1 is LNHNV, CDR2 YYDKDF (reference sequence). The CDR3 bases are TGTGCCACCAGCAGAGAACACAGCGGGAGATCGGACGGGGAGCTGTTTTTT. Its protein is CATSREHSGRSDGELFF.

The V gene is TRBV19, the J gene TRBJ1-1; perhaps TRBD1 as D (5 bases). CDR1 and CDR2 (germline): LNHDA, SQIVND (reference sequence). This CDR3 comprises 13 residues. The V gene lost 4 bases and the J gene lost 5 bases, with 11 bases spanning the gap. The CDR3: CASSTPGRTEAFF. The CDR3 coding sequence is TGTGCCAGTAGTACTCCAGGGCGGACTGAAGCTTTCTTT.

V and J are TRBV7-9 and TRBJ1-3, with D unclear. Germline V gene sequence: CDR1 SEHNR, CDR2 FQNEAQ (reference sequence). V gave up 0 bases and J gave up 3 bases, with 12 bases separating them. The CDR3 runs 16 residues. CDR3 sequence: CASSLANSPFGNTIYF. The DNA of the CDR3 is TGTGCCAGCAGCTTAGCGAACTCCCCTTTTGGAAACACCATATATTTT. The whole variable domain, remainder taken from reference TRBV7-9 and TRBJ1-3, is DTGVSQNPRHKITKRGQNVTFRCDPISEHNRLYWYRQTLGQGPEFLTYFQNEAQLEKSRLLSDRFSAERPKGSFSTLEIQRTEQGDSAMYLCASSLANSPFGNTIYFGEGSWLTVV.

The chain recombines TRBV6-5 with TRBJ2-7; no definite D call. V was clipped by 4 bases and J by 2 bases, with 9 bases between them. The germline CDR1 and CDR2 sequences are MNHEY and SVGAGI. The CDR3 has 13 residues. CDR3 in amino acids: CASSLVDTYEQYF. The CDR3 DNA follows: TGTGCCAGCAGTTTGGTGGATACCTACGAGCAGTACTTC.

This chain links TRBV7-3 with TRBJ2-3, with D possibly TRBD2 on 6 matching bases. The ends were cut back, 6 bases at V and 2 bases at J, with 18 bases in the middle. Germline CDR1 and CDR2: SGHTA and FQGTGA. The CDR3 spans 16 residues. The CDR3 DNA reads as TGTGCCAGCAGTGGAGGGGAAAGCGGGTTCACAGATACGCAGTATTTT. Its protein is CASSGGESGFTDTQYF.

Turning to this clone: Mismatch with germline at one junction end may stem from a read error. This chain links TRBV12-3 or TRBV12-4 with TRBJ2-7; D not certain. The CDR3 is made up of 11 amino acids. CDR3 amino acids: CASSFNYGQYF. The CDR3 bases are TGTGCCAGCAGTTTCAACTACGGGCAGTACTTC.